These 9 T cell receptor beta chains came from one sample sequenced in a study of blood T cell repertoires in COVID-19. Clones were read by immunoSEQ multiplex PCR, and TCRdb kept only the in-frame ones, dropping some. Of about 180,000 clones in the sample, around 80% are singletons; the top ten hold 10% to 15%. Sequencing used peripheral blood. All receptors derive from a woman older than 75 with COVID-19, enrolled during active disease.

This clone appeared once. In DNA, the CDR3 is TGCAGTGCTAGTAAAGGGGTGGGAACCGGGGAGCTGTTTTTT. Translated: CSASKGVGTGELFF. This chain links TRBV20-1 with TRBJ2-2; D perhaps matches TRBD1 (5 bases). Trimming shortened V by 3 bases and J by 5 bases, and 13 bases separated the two germline ends. CDR1 DFQATT and CDR2 SNEGSKA come from the germline V gene (reference sequence). This CDR3 comprises 14 residues.

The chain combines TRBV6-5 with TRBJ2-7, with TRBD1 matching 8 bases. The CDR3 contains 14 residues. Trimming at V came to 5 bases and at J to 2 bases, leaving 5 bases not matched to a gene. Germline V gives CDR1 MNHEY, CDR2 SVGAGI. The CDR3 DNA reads TGTGCCAGCAGTCTCCGACAGGGGACCTACGAGCAGTACTTC. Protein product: CASSLRQGTYEQYF.

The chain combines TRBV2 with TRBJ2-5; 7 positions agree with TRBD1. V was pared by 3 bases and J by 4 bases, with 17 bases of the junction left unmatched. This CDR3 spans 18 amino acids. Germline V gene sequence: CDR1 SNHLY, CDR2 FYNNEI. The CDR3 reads CASSDLARWQGVGETQYF. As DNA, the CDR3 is TGTGCCAGCAGTGATCTCGCGCGTTGGCAGGGGGTCGGAGAGACCCAGTACTTC.

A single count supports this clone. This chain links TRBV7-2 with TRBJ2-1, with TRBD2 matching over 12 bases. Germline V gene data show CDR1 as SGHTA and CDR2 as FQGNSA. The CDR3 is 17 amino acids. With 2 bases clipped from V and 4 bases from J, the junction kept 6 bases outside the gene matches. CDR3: CASSLSLAGGRYNEQFF. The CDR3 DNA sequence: TGTGCCAGCAGCTTATCGCTAGCGGGAGGGCGGTACAATGAGCAGTTCTTC.

The CDR3: CASSFEPSYEQYF. The CDR3 bases are TGTGCCAGCAGCTTTGAGCCCTCCTACGAGCAGTACTTC. V gene TRBV5-4 combines with J gene TRBJ2-7; no firm D call. Germline CDR1 reads SGHNT; CDR2 reads YYREEE (reference sequence). This CDR3 has 13 residues. V gave up 2 bases and J gave up 0 bases, with 6 bases separating them. Drawing the rest from reference TRBV5-4 and TRBJ2-7, the complete variable domain is ETGVTQSPTHLIKTRGQQVTLRCSSQSGHNTVSWYQQALGQGPQFIFQYYREEENGRGNFPPRFSGLQFPNYSSELNVNALELDDSALYLCASSFEPSYEQYFGPGTRLTVT.

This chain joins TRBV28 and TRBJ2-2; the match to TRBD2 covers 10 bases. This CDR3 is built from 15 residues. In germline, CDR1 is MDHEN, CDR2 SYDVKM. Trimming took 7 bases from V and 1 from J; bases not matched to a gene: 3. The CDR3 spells CASTPSGGNTGELFF. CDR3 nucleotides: TGTGCCAGCACCCCTAGCGGGGGGAACACCGGGGAGCTGTTTTTT. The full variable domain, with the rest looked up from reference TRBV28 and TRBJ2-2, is DVKVTQSSRYLVKRTGEKVFLECVQDMDHENMFWYRQDPGLGLRLIYFSYDVKMKEKGDIPEGYSVSREKKERFSLILESASTNQTSMYLCASTPSGGNTGELFFGEGSRLTVL.

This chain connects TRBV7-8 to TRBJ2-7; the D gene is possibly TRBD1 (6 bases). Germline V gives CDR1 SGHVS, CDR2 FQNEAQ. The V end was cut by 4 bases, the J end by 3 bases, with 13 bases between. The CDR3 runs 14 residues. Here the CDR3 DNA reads TGTGCCAGCAGCTCTAGGACAGCCGGCTACGAGCAGTACTTC. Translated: CASSSRTAGYEQYF. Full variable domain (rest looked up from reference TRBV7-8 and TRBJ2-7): GAGVSQSPRYKVAKRGQDVALRCDPISGHVSLFWYQQALGQGPEFLTYFQNEAQLDKSGLPSDRFFAERPEGSVSTLKIQRTQQEDSAVYLCASSSRTAGYEQYFGPGTRLTVT.

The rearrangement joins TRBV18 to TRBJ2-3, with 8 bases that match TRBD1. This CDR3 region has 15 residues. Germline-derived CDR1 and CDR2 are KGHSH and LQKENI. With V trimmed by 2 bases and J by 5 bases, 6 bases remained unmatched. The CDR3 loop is CASSPGQGAGDTQYF. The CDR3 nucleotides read TGTGCCAGCTCACCAGGGCAGGGGGCAGGAGATACGCAGTATTTT. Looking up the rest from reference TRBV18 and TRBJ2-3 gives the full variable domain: NAGVMQNPRHLVRRRGQEARLRCSPMKGHSHVYWYRQLPEEGLKFMVYLQKENIIDESGMPKERFSAEFPKEGPSILRIQQVVRGDSAAYFCASSPGQGAGDTQYFGPGTRLTVL.

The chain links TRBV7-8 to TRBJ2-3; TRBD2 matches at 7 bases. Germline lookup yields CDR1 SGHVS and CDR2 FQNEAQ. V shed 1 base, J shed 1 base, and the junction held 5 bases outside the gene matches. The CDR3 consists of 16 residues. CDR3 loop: CASSLDLSGGTDTQYF. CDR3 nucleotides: TGTGCCAGCAGCTTAGATTTAAGCGGGGGCACAGATACGCAGTATTTT.